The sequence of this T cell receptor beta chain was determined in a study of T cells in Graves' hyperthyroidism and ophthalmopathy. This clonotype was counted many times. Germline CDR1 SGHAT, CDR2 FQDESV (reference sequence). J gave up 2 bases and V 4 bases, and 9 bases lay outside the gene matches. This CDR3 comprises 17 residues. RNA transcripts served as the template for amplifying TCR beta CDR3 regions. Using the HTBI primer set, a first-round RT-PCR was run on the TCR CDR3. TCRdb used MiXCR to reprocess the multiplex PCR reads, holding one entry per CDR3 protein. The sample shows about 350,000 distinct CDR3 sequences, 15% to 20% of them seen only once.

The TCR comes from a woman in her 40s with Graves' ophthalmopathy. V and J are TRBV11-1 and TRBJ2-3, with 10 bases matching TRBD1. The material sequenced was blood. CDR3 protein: CASSSTGTGDSTDTQYF. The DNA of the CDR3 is TGTGCCAGCAGCTCCACCGGGACAGGGGATTCCACAGATACGCAGTATTTT.